The sequence of this T cell receptor (beta chain) was determined in a study of tumor-infiltrating lymphocytes in primary liver carcinoma. The CDR3 runs 10 residues. Germline V CDR1 and CDR2: SEHNR, FQNEAQ (reference sequence). From unsorted bulk tissue weighing about 20-31 mg, DNA and RNA were co-extracted. As to this clonotype: The junction shows a germline mismatch at one end, possibly a read error.

The template, roughly 0.45 ug total RNA, yielded TCR beta cDNA made with a constant-region primer. Three nested multiplex PCR rounds, a slightly modified ARM-PCR method, built the TCR beta libraries. Each of the first two PCR rounds ran roughly 10 cycles with TRBV1-TRBV30 forward and C-beta reverse primers. TCRdb recomputed calls from the multiplex PCR reads with MiXCR, one row per CDR3 protein. The sample has 95,000 to 100,000 distinct CDR3 sequences; 55% to 80% are singletons. The chain recombines TRBV7-9 with TRBJ2-5; D is undetermined. This TCR was recovered from a woman aged 60-75 years with primary liver carcinoma and hepatitis B virus infection. The source material was liver tumor tissue from sampling region 2. Subset of the sample: tumor region T2, inferior pole. The CDR3 nucleotides read TGTGTCAGCCACCAAGAGACCCAGCACTTC. Its protein product is CVSHQETQHF.